This T cell receptor (beta chain) originates from a study of OX40 agonist ivuxolimab in advanced cancers. In the study overall: Hepatocellular carcinoma, melanoma, renal cell or head and neck cancer occurred in dose-escalation patients.

Study conclusions and caveats: It was also the case that some nonresponders had low normalized T-cell clonal expansion.

TCRdb keeps only in-frame clones here, not all; method: immunoSEQ multiplex PCR. The table lists nearly 110,000 clones, around 90% of them singletons. Trimming took 2 bases from V and 3 from J, leaving 14 bases between them. CDR1 WNHNN and CDR2 SYGVQD come from the germline V gene (reference sequence). CDR3 length: 15 amino acids. With respect to this clone: What it binds is not known.

The sequence was obtained from an adult with an advanced solid tumor such as melanoma, head and neck, liver or kidney cancer. The sample consisted of CD4+ or CD8+ T cells sorted from blood, taken in a trial of the OX40 agonist ivuxolimab. J is TRBJ2-7 and V is TRBV10-1; D uncertain. The CDR3 spells CASSEGVGKGYEQYF. The DNA of the CDR3 is TGCGCCAGCAGTGAGGGGGTTGGCAAGGGCTACGAGCAGTACTTC.